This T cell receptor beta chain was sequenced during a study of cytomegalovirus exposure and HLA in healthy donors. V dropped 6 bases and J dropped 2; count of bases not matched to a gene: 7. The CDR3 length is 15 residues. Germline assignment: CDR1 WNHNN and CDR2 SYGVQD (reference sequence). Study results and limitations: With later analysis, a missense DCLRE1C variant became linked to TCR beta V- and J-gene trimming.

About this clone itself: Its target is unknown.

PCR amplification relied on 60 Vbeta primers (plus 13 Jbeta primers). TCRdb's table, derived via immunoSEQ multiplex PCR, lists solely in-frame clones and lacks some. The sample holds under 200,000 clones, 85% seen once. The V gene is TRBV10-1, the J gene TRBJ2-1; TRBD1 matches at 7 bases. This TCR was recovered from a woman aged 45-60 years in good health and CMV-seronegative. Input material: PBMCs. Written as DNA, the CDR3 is TGCGCCAGCAGCCTGGGACAGTCCGCCTACAATGAGCAGTTCTTC. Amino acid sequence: CASSLGQSAYNEQFF.